This T cell receptor beta chain comes out of a study of T cell responses to AZD1222 COVID-19 vaccine. Whole-study findings and limits: Unmutated variant regions are reportedly targeted by nearly half of spike-specific TCRs.

Per the germline V gene, CDR1 is SEHNR and CDR2 is FQNEAQ (reference sequence). Trimming took 1 base from V and 7 from J; bases not matched to a gene: 3. The CDR3 extends over 15 amino acids. A word on this clone: Its antigen is unknown.

Sequencing used immunoSEQ multiplex PCR; TCRdb keeps in-frame clones, though not all of them. The data hold some 120,000 clones, with over 75% observed a single time. This sequence joins TRBV7-9 and TRBJ2-1; the match to TRBD2 covers 11 bases. The sequencing here drew on peripheral blood, taken on day 0 of AZD1222 vaccination. The sequence derives from an adult in good health. In DNA, the CDR3 is TGTGCCAGCAGCTTAGTACTAGCGGGAGTGAATGAGCAGTTCTTC. Amino acids: CASSLVLAGVNEQFF.